This T cell receptor (beta chain) was identified in a study of blood T cell repertoires in COVID-19. Whole-study context: Acute-phase and convalescent COVID-19 samples originated in the United States, Italy and Spain. T cells, B-cell-depleted T cells, or PBMCs provided the cDNA or gDNA that served as material.

V lost 6 bases and J lost 4; bases outside the gene matches: 6. The CDR3 has 14 amino acids. Germline V gene lookup returns CDR1 LNHDA and CDR2 SQIVND (reference sequence). Original methodology: Estimation of nucleated cell counts relied on the amplification of reference gene primers. Generated by immunoSEQ multiplex PCR, the TCRdb table keeps only in-frame clones and is missing some. D and trimming were read from the DNA, whereas the V and J calls and clone size are those reported in that table. This table has approximately 210,000 clones, about 91% appearing once. The chain uses TRBV19 and TRBJ1-2; 9 positions agree with TRBD1. The specimen was peripheral blood. The receptor comes from a man aged 25 to 45 with acute or convalescent COVID-19. The chain's CDR3 is CASSRDRASYGYTF. The CDR3 bases are TGTGCCAGTAGCCGGGACAGGGCAAGCTATGGCTACACCTTC.